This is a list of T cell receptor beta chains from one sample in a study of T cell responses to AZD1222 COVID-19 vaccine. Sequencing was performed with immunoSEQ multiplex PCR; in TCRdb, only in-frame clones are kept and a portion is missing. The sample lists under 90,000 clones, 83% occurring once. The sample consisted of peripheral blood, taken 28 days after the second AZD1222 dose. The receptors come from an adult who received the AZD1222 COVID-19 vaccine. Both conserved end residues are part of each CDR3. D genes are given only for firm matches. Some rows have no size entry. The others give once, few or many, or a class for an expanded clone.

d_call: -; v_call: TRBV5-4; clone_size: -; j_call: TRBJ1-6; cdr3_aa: CASSSWGSTRNSPLHF; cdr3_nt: TGTGCCAGCAGCTCCTGGGGGTCCACGCGTAATTCACCCCTCCACTTT
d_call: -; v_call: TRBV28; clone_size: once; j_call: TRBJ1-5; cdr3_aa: CASSFRVGAQHF; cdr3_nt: TGTGCCAGCAGTTTTCGGGTCGGGGCCCAGCATTTT
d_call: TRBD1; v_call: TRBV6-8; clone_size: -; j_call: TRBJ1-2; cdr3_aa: CASSYAQDRVYPPAAGYTF; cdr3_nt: TGTGCCAGCAGTTACGCGCAGGACAGGGTGTATCCCCCAGCGGCTGGCTACACCTTC
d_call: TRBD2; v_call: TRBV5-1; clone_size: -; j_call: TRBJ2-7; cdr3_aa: CASSLAPLGGAYEQYF; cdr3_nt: TGCGCCAGCAGCTTGGCCCCTCTCGGGGGGGCCTACGAGCAGTACTTC
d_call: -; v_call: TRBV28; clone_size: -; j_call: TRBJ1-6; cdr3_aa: CASSQGYNSPLHF; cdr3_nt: TGTGCCAGCAGTCAGGGATATAATTCACCCCTCCACTTT
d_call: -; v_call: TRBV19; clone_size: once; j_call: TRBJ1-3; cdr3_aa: CASSRNEGAFSGNTIYF; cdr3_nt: TGTGCCAGTAGCCGTAATGAAGGAGCCTTCTCTGGAAACACCATATATTTT
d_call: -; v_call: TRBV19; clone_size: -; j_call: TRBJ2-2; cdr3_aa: CASRKARGTGELFF; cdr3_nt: TGTGCCAGTAGAAAGGCGAGGGGCACCGGGGAGCTGTTTTTT
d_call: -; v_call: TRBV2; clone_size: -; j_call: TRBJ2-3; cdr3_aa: CASNGQGGPDTQYF; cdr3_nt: TGTGCCAGTAATGGGCAGGGGGGTCCAGATACGCAGTATTTT
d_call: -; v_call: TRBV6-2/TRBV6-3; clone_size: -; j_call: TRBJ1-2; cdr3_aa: CASSYPSGTPNYGYTF; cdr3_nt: TGTGCCAGCAGTTACCCCTCGGGGACACCTAACTATGGCTACACCTTC
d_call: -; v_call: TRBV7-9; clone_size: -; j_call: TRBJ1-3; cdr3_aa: CASSLLGGPNSGNTIYF; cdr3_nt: TGTGCCAGCAGCTTACTGGGGGGACCGAACTCTGGAAACACCATATATTTT
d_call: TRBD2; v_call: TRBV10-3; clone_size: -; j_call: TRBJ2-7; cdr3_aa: CAISGIGRAHEQYF; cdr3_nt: TGTGCCATCAGTGGCATCGGGAGGGCCCACGAGCAGTACTTC
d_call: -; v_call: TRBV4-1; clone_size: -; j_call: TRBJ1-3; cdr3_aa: CASSQELGGTYTIYF; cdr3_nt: TGCGCCAGCAGCCAAGAGTTGGGGGGGACTTACACCATATATTTT
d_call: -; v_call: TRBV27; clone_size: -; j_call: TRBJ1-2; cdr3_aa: CASSVTFATNYGYTF; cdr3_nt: TGTGCCAGCAGTGTGACTTTTGCCACTAACTATGGCTACACCTTC
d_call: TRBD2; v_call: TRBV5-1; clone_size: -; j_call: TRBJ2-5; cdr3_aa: CASSGGLAGVAKTQYF; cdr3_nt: TGCGCCAGCAGCGGCGGACTAGCGGGAGTAGCAAAGACCCAGTACTTC
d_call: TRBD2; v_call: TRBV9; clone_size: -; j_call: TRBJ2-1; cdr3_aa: CASSVLAGGSYNEQFF; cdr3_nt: TGTGCCAGCAGCGTTCTAGCGGGAGGGTCCTACAATGAGCAGTTCTTC
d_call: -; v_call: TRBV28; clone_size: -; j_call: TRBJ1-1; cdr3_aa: CASSLSGGGYTEAFF; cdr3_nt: TGTGCCAGCAGTTTATCAGGAGGTGGGTACACTGAAGCTTTCTTT
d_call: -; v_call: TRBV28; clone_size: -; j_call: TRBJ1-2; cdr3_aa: CASSSPGLGGYTF; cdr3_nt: TGTGCCAGCAGTTCCCCGGGGCTGGGTGGCTACACCTTC
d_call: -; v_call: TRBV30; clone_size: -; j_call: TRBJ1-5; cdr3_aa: CAWSDAVSNQPQHF; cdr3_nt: TGTGCCTGGAGCGATGCGGTCAGCAATCAGCCCCAGCATTTT
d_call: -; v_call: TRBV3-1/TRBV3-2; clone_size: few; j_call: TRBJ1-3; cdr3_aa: CASSRSPDPYRANSGNTIYF; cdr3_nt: TGTGCCAGCAGCCGGAGTCCCGACCCTTACAGGGCCAACTCTGGAAACACCATATATTTT
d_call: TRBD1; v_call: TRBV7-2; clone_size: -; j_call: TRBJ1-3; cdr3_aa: CASSWTGQGVTGNTIYF; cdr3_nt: TGTGCCAGCAGCTGGACGGGACAGGGGGTGACTGGAAACACCATATATTTT
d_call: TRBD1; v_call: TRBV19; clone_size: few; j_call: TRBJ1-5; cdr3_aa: CASSTSRDRGGNQPQHF; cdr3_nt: TGTGCCAGTAGTACGAGCCGGGACAGGGGAGGCAATCAGCCCCAGCATTTT
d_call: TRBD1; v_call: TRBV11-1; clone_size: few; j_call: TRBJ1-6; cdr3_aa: CASSSTGNDSPLHF; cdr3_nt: TGTGCCAGCAGCTCGACAGGGAATGATTCACCCCTCCACTTT
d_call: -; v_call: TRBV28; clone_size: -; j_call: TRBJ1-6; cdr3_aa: CASSLRLGLGSYNSPLHF; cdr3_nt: TGTGCCAGCAGTCTACGGTTGGGCCTGGGGTCCTATAATTCACCCCTCCACTTT
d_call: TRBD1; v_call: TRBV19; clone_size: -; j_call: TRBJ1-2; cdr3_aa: CASSVIGGNYGYTF; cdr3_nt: TGTGCCAGTAGTGTTATAGGGGGCAACTATGGCTACACCTTC
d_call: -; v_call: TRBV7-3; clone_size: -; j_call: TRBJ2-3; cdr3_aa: CASSSQGSSTDTQYF; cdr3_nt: TGTGCCAGCAGCTCCCAGGGCAGCAGCACAGATACGCAGTATTTT
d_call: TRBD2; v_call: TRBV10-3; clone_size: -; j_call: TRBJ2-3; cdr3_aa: CAIRGGAGGQDTQYF; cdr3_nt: TGTGCCATCAGGGGGGGAGCGGGAGGTCAAGATACGCAGTATTTT
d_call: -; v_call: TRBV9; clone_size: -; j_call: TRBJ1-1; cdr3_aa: CASSGGRVMNTEAFF; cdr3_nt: TGTGCCAGCAGTGGGGGGAGAGTTATGAACACTGAAGCTTTCTTT
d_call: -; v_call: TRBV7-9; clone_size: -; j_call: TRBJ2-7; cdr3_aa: CASSTLTTGDYEQYF; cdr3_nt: TGTGCCAGCAGTACCCTTACGACAGGAGACTACGAGCAGTACTTC
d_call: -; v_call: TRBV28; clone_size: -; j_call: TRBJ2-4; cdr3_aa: CASSLDTDHQNIQYF; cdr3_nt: TGTGCCAGCAGTTTAGATACCGATCACCAAAACATTCAGTACTTC
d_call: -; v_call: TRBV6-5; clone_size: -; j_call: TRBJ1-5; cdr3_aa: CASSYRNNQPQHF; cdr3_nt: TGTGCCAGCAGTTACCGCAACAATCAGCCCCAGCATTTT
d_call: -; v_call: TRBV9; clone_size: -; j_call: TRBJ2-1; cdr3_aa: CASSQGGDLGGEQFF; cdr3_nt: TGTGCCAGCAGCCAAGGTGGGGATTTGGGTGGTGAGCAGTTCTTC
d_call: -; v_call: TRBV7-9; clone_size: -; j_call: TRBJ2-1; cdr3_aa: CASSLGHREVNEQFF; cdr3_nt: TGTGCCAGCAGCTTAGGGCACAGGGAGGTCAATGAGCAGTTCTTC
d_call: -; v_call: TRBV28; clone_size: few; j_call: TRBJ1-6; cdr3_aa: CASSPTDILGSPLHF; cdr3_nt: TGTGCCAGCAGTCCCACCGACATTCTAGGTTCACCCCTCCACTTT
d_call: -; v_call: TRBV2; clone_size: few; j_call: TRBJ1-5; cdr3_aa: CASSETGLSNQPQHF; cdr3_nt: TGTGCCAGCAGCGAAACAGGACTTAGCAATCAGCCCCAGCATTTT
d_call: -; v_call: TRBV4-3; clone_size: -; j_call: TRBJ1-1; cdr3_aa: CASSPLMHGNTEAFF; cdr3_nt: TGCGCCAGCAGCCCCCTGATGCACGGGAACACTGAAGCTTTCTTT
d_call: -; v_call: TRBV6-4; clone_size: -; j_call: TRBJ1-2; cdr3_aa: CASSDSGSNRLSGYTF; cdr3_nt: TGTGCCAGCAGTGACTCAGGCAGTAATCGTCTTTCTGGCTACACCTTC
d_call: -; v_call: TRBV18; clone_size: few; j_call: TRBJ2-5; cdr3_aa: CASSPNLETQYF; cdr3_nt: TGTGCCAGCTCACCAAACCTAGAGACCCAGTACTTC
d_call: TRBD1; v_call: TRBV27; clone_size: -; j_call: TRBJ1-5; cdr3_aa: CASSLFGGQGNQPQHF; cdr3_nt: TGTGCCAGCAGTTTATTTGGGGGACAGGGTAATCAGCCCCAGCATTTT
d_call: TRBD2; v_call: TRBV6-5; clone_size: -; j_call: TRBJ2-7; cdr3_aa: CASSYWTSGSYEQYF; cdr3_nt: TGTGCCAGCAGTTACTGGACTAGCGGCTCCTACGAGCAGTACTTC
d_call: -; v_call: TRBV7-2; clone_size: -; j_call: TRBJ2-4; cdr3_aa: CASSPGSLNIQYF; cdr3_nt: TGTGCCAGCAGCCCAGGTTCTTTAAACATTCAGTACTTC
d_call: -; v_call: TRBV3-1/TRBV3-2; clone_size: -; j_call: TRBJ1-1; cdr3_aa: CASSPGPAVNTEAFF; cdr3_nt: TGTGCCAGCAGTCCTGGGCCTGCCGTTAACACTGAAGCTTTCTTT
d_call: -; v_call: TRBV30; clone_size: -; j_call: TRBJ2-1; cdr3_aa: CAWSVLGEQFF; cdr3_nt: TGTGCCTGGAGTGTACTGGGCGAGCAGTTCTTC
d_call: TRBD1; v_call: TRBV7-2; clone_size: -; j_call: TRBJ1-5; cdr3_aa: CASSFTGGNQPQHF; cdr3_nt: TGTGCCAGCAGCTTTACAGGGGGCAATCAGCCCCAGCATTTT
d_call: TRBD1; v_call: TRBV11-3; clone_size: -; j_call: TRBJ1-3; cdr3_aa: CASSLDPWTGGSGNTIYF; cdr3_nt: TGTGCCAGCAGCTTAGATCCCTGGACAGGGGGCTCTGGAAACACCATATATTTT
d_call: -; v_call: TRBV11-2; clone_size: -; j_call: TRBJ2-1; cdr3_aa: CASSLELAQFF; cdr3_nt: TGTGCCAGCAGCTTGGAACTAGCGCAGTTCTTC
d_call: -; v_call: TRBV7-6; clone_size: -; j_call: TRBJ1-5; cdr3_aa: CASSAGSVRGNQPQHF; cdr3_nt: TGTGCCAGCAGCGCCGGGTCAGTTCGAGGCAATCAGCCCCAGCATTTT
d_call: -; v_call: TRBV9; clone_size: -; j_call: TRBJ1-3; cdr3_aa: CASSVGEVSGNTIYF; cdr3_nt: TGTGCCAGCAGCGTAGGGGAGGTGTCAGGAAACACCATATATTTT
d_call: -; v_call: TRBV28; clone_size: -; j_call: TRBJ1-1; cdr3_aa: CASTGAAVAFF; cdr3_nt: TGTGCCAGCACGGGGGCGGCCGTAGCTTTCTTT
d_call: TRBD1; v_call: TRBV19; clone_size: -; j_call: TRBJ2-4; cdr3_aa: CASSAVRDRGPLAKNIQYF; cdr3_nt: TGTGCCAGTAGCGCGGTCCGGGACAGGGGGCCTCTAGCCAAAAACATTCAGTACTTC
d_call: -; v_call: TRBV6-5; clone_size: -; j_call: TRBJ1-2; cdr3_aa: CASSYSFGGYTF; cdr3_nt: TGTGCCAGCAGTTACTCGTTCGGGGGCTACACCTTC
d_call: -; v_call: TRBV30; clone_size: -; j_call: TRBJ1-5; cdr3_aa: CAWSVRGGHQPQHF; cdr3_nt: TGTGCCTGGAGTGTACGAGGGGGTCATCAGCCCCAGCATTTT
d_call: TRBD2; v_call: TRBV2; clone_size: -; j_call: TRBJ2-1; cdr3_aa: CASSPTLAGGNEQFF; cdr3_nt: TGTGCCAGCAGTCCCACACTAGCGGGAGGGAATGAGCAGTTCTTC
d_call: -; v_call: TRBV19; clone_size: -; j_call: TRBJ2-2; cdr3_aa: CASSTEGNTGELFF; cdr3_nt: TGTGCCAGTAGTACTGAGGGGAACACCGGGGAGCTGTTTTTT
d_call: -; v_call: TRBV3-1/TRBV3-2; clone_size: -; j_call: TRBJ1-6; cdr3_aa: CASSQVRNSPLHF; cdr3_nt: TGTGCCAGCAGCCAAGTACGGAATTCACCCCTCCACTTT
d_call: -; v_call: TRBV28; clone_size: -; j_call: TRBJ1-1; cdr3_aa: CASSLLSHDEAFF; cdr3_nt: TGTGCCAGCAGTTTATTGTCCCATGACGAAGCTTTCTTT
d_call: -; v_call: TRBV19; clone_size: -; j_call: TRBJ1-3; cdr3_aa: CASSSHPEGVPGNTIYF; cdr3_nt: TGTGCCAGTAGTTCCCACCCGGAGGGAGTCCCTGGAAACACCATATATTTT
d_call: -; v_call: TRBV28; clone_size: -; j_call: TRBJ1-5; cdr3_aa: CASRPGQFNQPQHF; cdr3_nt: TGTGCCAGCAGGCCCGGACAGTTCAATCAGCCCCAGCATTTT
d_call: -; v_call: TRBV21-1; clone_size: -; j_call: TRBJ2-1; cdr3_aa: CASGLQTDYNEQFF; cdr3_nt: TGTGCCAGCGGCCTTCAGACAGACTACAATGAGCAGTTCTTC
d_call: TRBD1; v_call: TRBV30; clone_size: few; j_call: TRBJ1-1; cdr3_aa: CAWDTGGRTEAFF; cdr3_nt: TGTGCCTGGGACACAGGGGGGCGGACTGAAGCTTTCTTT